This entry lists 20 T cell receptor beta chains sequenced from one sample in a study of blood T cells in healthy people across ages. A second roughly 7 to 12 cycle PCR used barcoded and J-beta primers. TCRdb analysed the 5' RACE reads with MiXCR anew, one entry per CDR3 protein. The sample lists around 1,000,000 distinct CDR3 sequences; 30% to 40% were seen once. The sequencing sample was made of blood. Every receptor here comes from a man between 18 and 35 years old in good health.

This clonotype has just a few counts. The chain couples TRBV2 to TRBJ2-1; 10 bases agree with TRBD1. J was trimmed by 10 bases and V by 11 bases; bases with no gene match: 5. This CDR3 has 11 residues. The germline CDR1 and CDR2 sequences are SNHLY and FYNNEI. CDR3 sequence: CAEGTGDEQFF. For the CDR3, the DNA is TGTGCCGAAGGGACAGGGGACGAGCAGTTCTTC.

In its sample, this clonotype was seen a few times. The chain recombines TRBV5-1 with TRBJ1-1; tentative D call: TRBD1 (5 bases). The CDR3 runs 16 residues. The germline V gene encodes CDR1 SGHRS and CDR2 YFSETQ. The V end lost 3 bases, the J end lost 1 base, and 16 bases lay between the germline ends. The CDR3 sequence is CASSWRSGNENTEAFF. The CDR3 coding sequence is TGCGCCAGCAGCTGGAGGTCAGGGAACGAGAACACTGAAGCTTTCTTT.

This clonotype has more than one count but fewer than ten. The rearrangement links TRBV6-6 to TRBJ1-6, with D unresolved. V was pared by 6 bases and J by 0 bases, with 12 bases between. The CDR3 totals 16 residues. The germline CDR1 and CDR2 sequences are MNHNY and SVGAGI (reference sequence). CDR3 bases: TGTGCCAGCAGATCCCCCTCGGGCTCCTATAATTCACCCCTCCACTTT. Translation gives CASRSPSGSYNSPLHF.

The table lists this clonotype with a few counts. The V and J genes are TRBV25-1 and TRBJ2-4, with D unclear. Trimming pared 3 bases from V and 5 bases from J, leaving 8 bases between. CDR3 length: 13 residues. In germline, CDR1 is MGHDK, CDR2 SYGVNS. The CDR3 DNA follows: TGTGCCAGCAGTGAGAACAGCCAAAACATTCAGTACTTC. Its translation: CASSENSQNIQYF.

This clonotype has a handful of counts. The V and J genes are TRBV20-1 and TRBJ2-5; D gene unclear. The CDR3 totals 12 residues. With 2 bases removed from V and 1 base from J, the gap between germline ends came to 5 bases. Germline lookup yields CDR1 DFQATT and CDR2 SNEGSKA (reference sequence). Here the CDR3 reads CSARHPQETQYF. CDR3 in DNA: TGCAGTGCTAGACACCCCCAAGAGACCCAGTACTTC.

This clonotype came up a few times. A much larger clone differs by one base, so this may be a read error. The rearrangement links TRBV29-1 to TRBJ2-1; D is possibly TRBD1 (5 bases). Judging by the DNA end, TRBJ2-7 fits better; the J call may be wrong. This CDR3 is built from 12 residues. Germline CDR1 and CDR2: SQVTM and ANQGSEA. The CDR3 here is CSVDQGYNEQYF. The CDR3 DNA is TGCAGCGTTGATCAGGGTTACAATGAGCAGTACTTC.

The rearrangement joins TRBV5-1 to TRBJ2-2; a weak D match, TRBD2 (5 bases). This CDR3 has 16 residues. V was trimmed by 4 bases and J by 0 bases, leaving 13 bases between them. Germline assignment: CDR1 SGHRS and CDR2 YFSETQ. The CDR3 bases are TGCGCCAGCAGCCCCGTGGGAGTAACGAACACCGGGGAGCTGTTTTTT. Encoded protein: CASSPVGVTNTGELFF. Drawing the rest from reference TRBV5-1 and TRBJ2-2, the complete variable domain is KAGVTQTPRYLIKTRGQQVTLSCSPISGHRSVSWYQQTPGQGLQFLFEYFSETQRNKGNFPGRFSGRQFSNSRSEMNVSTLELGDSALYLCASSPVGVTNTGELFFGEGSRLTVL.

This clonotype came up a few times. The chain recombines TRBV30 with TRBJ2-7, with 7 bases lining up with TRBD1. This CDR3 region has 13 residues. Germline CDR1 and CDR2: GTSNPN and SVGIG (reference sequence). Unmatched junction bases numbered 11, after V lost 7 bases and J lost 5 bases. The CDR3 DNA reads as TGTGCCTCCTCACAGGGGATTGGCAACGAGCAGTACTTC. This sequence encodes CASSQGIGNEQYF.

The chain carries TRBV5-1 and TRBJ2-3; D uncertain. CDR1 is SGHRS and CDR2 is YFSETQ in the germline V gene. The CDR3 extends over 15 amino acids. Trimming stripped 4 bases from V and 4 bases from J, with 16 bases between. For the CDR3, the DNA is TGCGCCAGCAGCCCCTTCACGAGCAACGCAGATACGCAGTATTTT. It translates to CASSPFTSNADTQYF.

The rearrangement links TRBV27 to TRBJ1-5; D unclear. V gave up 0 bases and J gave up 7 bases, with 16 bases separating them. From germline, CDR1 is MNHEY and CDR2 SMNVEV (reference sequence). CDR3 length: 16 residues. The CDR3 nucleotides are TGTGCCAGCAGTTTATCGTCCAACAAAGGGTTCCAGCCCCAGCATTTT. Amino acid sequence: CASSLSSNKGFQPQHF.

This clonotype has just a few counts. One end of the junction varies from germline; a read error may be responsible. The genes are TRBV7-9 and TRBJ1-1, with D uncertain. CDR1 SEHNR and CDR2 FQNEAQ come from the germline V gene (reference sequence). The CDR3 is 13 residues long. In nucleotides, the CDR3 is TGTGCCAGCAGAACAGTTGAGAACGCTGAAGCTTTCTTT. It is translated as CASRTVENAEAFF.

A few counts support this clonotype. The rearrangement joins TRBV18 to TRBJ1-1, with TRBD1 as a possible D gene (6 bases). Trimming removed 3 bases at V and 8 bases at J, with 13 bases between. CDR1 and CDR2 from the germline V gene are KGHSH and LQKENI. The CDR3 sequence is 13 residues long. The CDR3 loop is CASSPGPQGEAFF. CDR3 coding DNA: TGTGCCAGCTCACCGGGTCCTCAGGGGGAAGCTTTCTTT.

The chain couples TRBV9 to TRBJ2-3; D gene ambiguous. CDR3 length: 17 residues. V lost 3 bases and J 6 bases, leaving 23 bases between the germline ends. Germline-derived CDR1 and CDR2 are SGDLS and YYNGEE. DNA for the CDR3: TGTGCCAGCAGCGCCCGTTATAGGCAGGTCGGTATCGATACGCAGTATTTT. Translated, it gives CASSARYRQVGIDTQYF.

This clonotype was picked up a small number of times. The rearrangement uses TRBV4-3 and TRBJ2-7, with TRBD1 matching over 10 bases. V dropped 3 bases and J dropped 7; count of bases not matched to a gene: 15. Germline loops: CDR1 LGHNA, CDR2 YSLEER. This CDR3 has 17 residues. CDR3 bases: TGCGCCAGCAGCCATACCAGGGACAGGGGTACCTACAATGAGCAGTACTTC. It is translated as CASSHTRDRGTYNEQYF.

Only a few counts were recorded for this clonotype. CDR3 region: CASSHGPTDTQYF. The CDR3 bases are TGCGCCAGCAGCCACGGGCCCACAGATACGCAGTATTTT. The chain links TRBV4-3 to TRBJ2-3, with D unclear. V lost 3 bases, J lost 2 bases, and 6 bases lay in between. The CDR3 covers 13 residues. Germline V gene sequence: CDR1 LGHNA, CDR2 YSLEER.

This clonotype came up a few times. The chain links TRBV20-1 to TRBJ1-4, with D hard to call. CDR1 and CDR2 (germline): DFQATT, SNEGSKA (reference sequence). V gave up 2 bases and J gave up 0 bases, with 10 bases separating them. CDR3 length: 15 residues. The CDR3 sequence is CSARIPVATNEKLFF. CDR3 DNA sequence: TGCAGTGCTAGAATCCCAGTTGCAACTAATGAAAAACTGTTTTTT.

This chain joins TRBV4-1 and TRBJ1-4; D perhaps matches TRBD1 (5 bases). Per the germline V gene, CDR1 is MGHRA and CDR2 is YSYEKL. CDR3 size: 14 residues. The ends were cut back, 4 bases at V and 10 bases at J, with 16 bases in the middle. CDR3 nucleotides: TGCGCCAGCAGCCCAGGGACGCATGAAGGAAAACTGTTTTTT. This gives the protein CASSPGTHEGKLFF.

This chain uses TRBV3-1 with TRBJ2-7; D call uncertain. CDR1 is LGHDT and CDR2 is YNNKEL in the germline V gene (reference sequence). The CDR3 has 13 residues. The V end lost 4 bases, the J end lost 2 bases, and 9 bases lay between the germline ends. The CDR3 protein is CASSPTRAYEQYF. CDR3 nucleotide sequence: TGTGCCAGCAGCCCCACCCGGGCCTACGAGCAGTACTTC.

The chain joins TRBV4-2 to TRBJ2-3, with 8 bases aligning to TRBD2. Germline loops: CDR1 LGHNA, CDR2 YNFKEQ. Trimming took 1 base from V and 0 from J; bases not matched to a gene: 6. The CDR3 spans 17 residues. The CDR3 DNA reads as TGTGCCAGCAGCCAAGGGGGCGGGGGGCGCAGCACAGATACGCAGTATTTT. Residues: CASSQGGGGRSTDTQYF.

V is TRBV4-1 and J is TRBJ1-5; D not certain. Between the trimmed V and J ends, which lost 0 bases and 7 bases, there was a span of 13 bases. The CDR3 covers 15 residues. The V gene's germline CDR1 is MGHRA and CDR2 YSYEKL. DNA of the CDR3: TGCGCCAGCAGCCAAGATGGCACAGCAAGACAGCCCCAGCATTTT. Its protein is CASSQDGTARQPQHF.